This TCR beta chain was identified during a study of T cell responses to AZD1222 COVID-19 vaccine (dated by TCRdb to about 2021). About the full investigation: A total of 230 to 250 trial participants underwent TCR sequencing, of whom some 210 received two doses of AZD1222 and 26 received two doses of the MenACWY control vaccine. Enrollment into the trials was organized by age into subgroups of 18-55, 56-69 and 70-plus years, and those subgroups contained about 160, 30 and 59 TCR-sequenced participants, respectively.

The CDR3 regions of human TCRbeta chains were analyzed by immunosequencing. As for how the authors treated the data: TCRs in the repertoires were compared against a reference library of SARS-CoV-2-specific TCRs that had been generated with the MIRA antigen-specificity platform. Breadth was defined as the fraction of unique TCRs that were SARS-CoV-2-associated, and depth was defined as the fraction of total T cells that were SARS-CoV-2-associated. Using the MIRA data, each spike-specific TCR was mapped to the spike region that the TCR reacts to and placed in a CD4 or CD8 class. Log10-transformed breadth and depth values were compared by one-way ANOVA with Sidak's multiple comparisons tests. TCRdb retrieved this table from immuneACCESS and kept in-frame rearrangements only. Not all clones are present; in checked studies, unresolved V genes account for under half, and no reason is known for the remainder. Clonal size and the V and J genes are those of that table, whereas D and trimming came from the DNA. The sample profile shows tens of thousands of clones; approximately 79% of them were found once. In total, the top ten clones hold 20% to 25% of the sample.

General study outcomes and caveats: Nearly half of unique spike-specific TCRs reportedly recognized epitopes outside regions mutated in the B.1.351 and B.1.1.7 variants. Conclusions about previously exposed vaccinees were limited because only six AZD1222 recipients were SARS-CoV-2 seropositive at baseline. A significant rise in spike-specific TCR breadth and depth was observed after two AZD1222 doses relative to day 0 and relative to MenACWY recipients. The 56-69-year group was small, and its depth increase did not reach significance, likely because of low power. No day 14 peak-response samples were available, so repertoires were characterized only after the peak T cell response. The vaccine-associated CD4 TCRs covered the entire spike protein, and the dominant responses fell in regions 160-218 and 743-854. Most participants were white British and females outnumbered males, and the authors suggested that clonal diversity may have been underestimated.

In light of the paper, this sample's time point label describes: baseline before first vaccination. The treatment or condition label here, explained by the study, means: meningococcal conjugate vaccine given as trial control. Vaccinee samples were obtained from the UK trials COV001 and COV002, which included a single-blind randomized controlled phase 2/3 trial of AZD1222 (ChAdOx1 nCoV-19) in healthy adults. For TCRbeta chain sequencing, PBMC samples from trial participants were taken at day 0 and at day 28 after the second dose. V sheds 10 bases and J sheds 1 base, leaving 24 bases between their ends. From its cysteine to its phenylalanine, the CDR3 spans 17 amino acids. Kept here is only the CDR3 DNA, which spans 51 bases and is read in frame from base 1. A note on this clone: Its antigen specificity is not known. No base quality information exists; no much larger clone differs at one position.

This sequence was found in an adult in good health. Sequencing was performed on peripheral blood, taken on day 0 of MenACWY control vaccination. The sequence is built from TRBV5-3 and TRBJ1-3; the D gene is perhaps TRBD1, from 6 matching bases. TRBV5-3 is filed as an ORF, its function uncertain. For the CDR3, the sequence is CAERGTFAPQSGNTIYF. The sequenced DNA is TGTGCCGAGAGGGGGACGTTCGCACCCCAATCTGGAAACACCATATATTTT.